This T cell receptor beta chain was captured by sequencing in a study of blood T cell repertoires in COVID-19. For the study at large: Whether acute or convalescent, the COVID-19 samples came from the United States, Italy and Spain. PBMCs, B-cell-depleted T cells, or T cells were the source of the cDNA or gDNA that made up the material.

In the original processing: Estimated nucleated cell counts came from reference gene primer amplification. Sequenced by immunoSEQ multiplex PCR; TCRdb stores in-frame clones only, minus some. D and trimming were read from the DNA, whereas the V and J calls and clone size are those reported in that table. The sample holds about 83,000 clones, about 86% seen once. Sequencing input: peripheral blood. This receptor was taken from an elderly woman in a cohort sampled during active or convalescent COVID-19.

The DNA for the CDR3 is TGTGCCAGCAGTCAACAGGGCCACTATGGCTACACCTTC. This codes for CASSQQGHYGYTF. The chain employs TRBV12-3 or TRBV12-4 and TRBJ1-2, with D maybe TRBD1 (6 bases). This CDR3 comprises 13 residues. Trimming took 5 bases from V and 3 from J, leaving 10 bases between them.